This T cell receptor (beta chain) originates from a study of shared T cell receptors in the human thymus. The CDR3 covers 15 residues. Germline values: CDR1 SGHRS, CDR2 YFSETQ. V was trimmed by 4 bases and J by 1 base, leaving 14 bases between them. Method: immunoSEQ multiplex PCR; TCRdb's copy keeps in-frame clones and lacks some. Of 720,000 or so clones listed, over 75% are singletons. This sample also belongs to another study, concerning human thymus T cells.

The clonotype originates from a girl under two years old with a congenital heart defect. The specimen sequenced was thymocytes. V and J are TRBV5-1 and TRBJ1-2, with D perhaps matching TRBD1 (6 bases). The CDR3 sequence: CASSPRTVLNYGYTF. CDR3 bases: TGCGCCAGCAGCCCGCGGACAGTCCTTAACTATGGCTACACCTTC.